What follows is one T cell receptor beta chain and its context. Its antigen is as yet unknown. Treatment meaning: oral pan-JAK inhibitor, 5-10 mg twice daily. The sample belongs to a study of CD8+ T cells in alopecia areata. Background on the study: The study gave tofacitinib for 6 to 18 months, then 6 months off drug. Study-wide results and caveats: Clarity of TCR sharing across patients fell short of that in mice, possibly HLA-related. Persistence of many expanded lesional clones was seen in scalp and blood during tofacitinib.

Sequencing relied on a cDNA template that was reverse transcribed from extracted RNA. Generated by immunoSEQ multiplex PCR, the TCRdb table keeps only in-frame clones and is missing some. Seen here are approximately 210,000 clones, about 64% observed once, and the top ten hold 4% to 5%. Germline values: CDR1 GTSNPN, CDR2 SVGIG (reference sequence). The CDR3 totals 15 residues. Trimming stripped 2 bases from V and 0 bases from J, with 11 bases between. The source material was CD4+ T cells sorted from blood, sampled at week 4, from a patient treated with tofacitinib. The clonotype was recovered from a human donor with alopecia areata. The rearrangement links TRBV30 to TRBJ2-1, with D unclear. CDR3 protein: CAWSSLPSSYNEQFF. In nucleotides, the CDR3 is TGTGCCTGGAGTAGCCTACCGAGCTCCTACAATGAGCAGTTCTTC.